The rows below give T cell receptor beta chains drawn from one sample of a study of T cells in tumors after PD-1 blockade. TCRdb keeps only in-frame clones here, not all; method: immunoSEQ multiplex PCR. The sample has around 60,000 clones, roughly 75% seen once. The starting material was PBMCs, obtained before anti-PD-1 treatment. Receptor source: a human donor with basal cell carcinoma. Both conserved end residues are part of each CDR3. Each record gives: V gene, D gene, CDR3 length, clone size, J gene, CDR3 protein, CDR3 DNA. The D gene is left open where the match is weak. Clone size is stated in some rows and not others, as once, few, many or a class when expanded.

v_gene: TRBV2; d_gene: TRBD1; len: 15; abundance: NA; j_gene: TRBJ2-3; CDR3aa: CASRLKTGASDTQYF; CDR3nt: TGTGCCAGCAGACTGAAGACAGGGGCTTCAGATACGCAGTATTTT
v_gene: TRBV15; d_gene: NA; len: 17; abundance: NA; j_gene: TRBJ2-4; CDR3aa: CATSSLTGTRAKNIQYF; CDR3nt: TGTGCCACCAGCAGCCTGACCGGGACTCGAGCCAAAAACATTCAGTACTTC
v_gene: TRBV5-1; d_gene: NA; len: 15; abundance: NA; j_gene: TRBJ2-3; CDR3aa: CASSPGLLSTDTQYF; CDR3nt: TGCGCCAGCAGCCCGGGACTCCTGAGCACAGATACGCAGTATTTT
v_gene: TRBV19; d_gene: TRBD1; len: 16; abundance: few; j_gene: TRBJ1-5; CDR3aa: CASSSWTGGTNQPQHF; CDR3nt: TGTGCCAGTAGTTCATGGACAGGGGGGACCAATCAGCCCCAGCATTTT
v_gene: TRBV15; d_gene: NA; len: 15; abundance: NA; j_gene: TRBJ2-1; CDR3aa: CATRWGRNSYNEQFF; CDR3nt: TGTGCCACCAGGTGGGGCAGGAACTCCTACAATGAGCAGTTCTTC
v_gene: TRBV7-6; d_gene: NA; len: 13; abundance: few; j_gene: TRBJ2-5; CDR3aa: CASSPDRKETQYF; CDR3nt: TGTGCCAGCAGCCCGGACAGAAAAGAGACCCAGTACTTC
v_gene: TRBV7-8; d_gene: TRBD1; len: 16; abundance: NA; j_gene: TRBJ1-5; CDR3aa: CASSFTGGAGNQPQHF; CDR3nt: TGTGCCAGCAGCTTCACAGGGGGCGCCGGCAATCAGCCCCAGCATTTT
v_gene: TRBV6-5; d_gene: TRBD2; len: 15; abundance: NA; j_gene: TRBJ2-1; CDR3aa: CASSPLAGGHNEQFF; CDR3nt: TGTGCCAGCAGTCCTCTAGCGGGGGGGCACAATGAGCAGTTCTTC
v_gene: TRBV19; d_gene: NA; len: 13; abundance: NA; j_gene: TRBJ1-2; CDR3aa: CASRVPGQEGYTF; CDR3nt: TGTGCCAGTAGAGTCCCTGGGCAGGAAGGCTACACCTTC
v_gene: TRBV6-1; d_gene: NA; len: 18; abundance: NA; j_gene: TRBJ2-6; CDR3aa: CASSEAQGHTSGANVLTF; CDR3nt: TGTGCCAGCAGTGAAGCCCAGGGGCATACCTCTGGGGCCAACGTCCTGACTTTC
v_gene: TRBV11-1; d_gene: NA; len: 15; abundance: NA; j_gene: TRBJ2-7; CDR3aa: CASSLGATGKTEQYF; CDR3nt: TGTGCCAGCAGCTTAGGGGCTACAGGGAAGACCGAGCAGTACTTC
v_gene: TRBV30; d_gene: NA; len: 14; abundance: NA; j_gene: TRBJ2-1; CDR3aa: CAWSPKKSYNEQFF; CDR3nt: TGTGCCTGGAGCCCAAAAAAGTCCTACAATGAGCAGTTCTTC
v_gene: TRBV5-6; d_gene: TRBD1; len: 14; abundance: NA; j_gene: TRBJ1-1; CDR3aa: CASSRKTGFAEAFF; CDR3nt: TGTGCCAGCAGCCGTAAGACAGGGTTCGCTGAAGCTTTCTTT
v_gene: TRBV19; d_gene: TRBD2; len: 20; abundance: NA; j_gene: TRBJ2-3; CDR3aa: CASSIARGLAGGRSTDTQYF; CDR3nt: TGTGCCAGTAGTATAGCCCGTGGACTAGCGGGGGGCAGGAGCACAGATACGCAGTATTTT
v_gene: TRBV5-4; d_gene: NA; len: 15; abundance: NA; j_gene: TRBJ2-1; CDR3aa: CASRTYVGEGDEQFF; CDR3nt: TGTGCCAGCAGAACTTACGTCGGGGAAGGGGATGAGCAGTTCTTC
v_gene: TRBV3-1/TRBV3-2; d_gene: NA; len: 15; abundance: NA; j_gene: TRBJ1-2; CDR3aa: CASSQDSRPNYGYTF; CDR3nt: TGTGCCAGCAGCCAAGATTCCAGGCCTAACTATGGCTACACCTTC
v_gene: TRBV7-9; d_gene: NA; len: 13; abundance: NA; j_gene: TRBJ2-2; CDR3aa: CASSLVVAGELFF; CDR3nt: TGTGCCAGCAGCTTAGTGGTAGCCGGGGAGCTGTTTTTT
v_gene: TRBV10-1; d_gene: NA; len: 13; abundance: NA; j_gene: TRBJ1-1; CDR3aa: CASSESRQNEAFF; CDR3nt: TGCGCCAGCAGTGAGTCCCGGCAAAATGAAGCTTTCTTT
v_gene: TRBV9; d_gene: NA; len: 15; abundance: NA; j_gene: TRBJ1-1; CDR3aa: CASSVDPGLNTEAFF; CDR3nt: TGTGCCAGCAGCGTAGATCCAGGACTGAACACTGAAGCTTTCTTT
v_gene: TRBV4-1; d_gene: TRBD2; len: 17; abundance: NA; j_gene: TRBJ2-2; CDR3aa: CASSQDTAGANTGELFF; CDR3nt: TGCGCCAGCAGCCAAGACACCGCGGGGGCGAACACCGGGGAGCTGTTTTTT
v_gene: TRBV3-1/TRBV3-2; d_gene: TRBD2; len: 19; abundance: NA; j_gene: TRBJ2-1; CDR3aa: CATAHFPGGLAGKNNEQFF; CDR3nt: TGTGCCACTGCACACTTTCCCGGTGGACTAGCGGGTAAGAACAATGAGCAGTTCTTC
v_gene: TRBV20-1; d_gene: NA; len: 14; abundance: NA; j_gene: TRBJ2-1; CDR3aa: CSASRGAPRNEQFF; CDR3nt: TGCAGTGCTAGTCGCGGGGCCCCGCGGAATGAGCAGTTCTTC
v_gene: TRBV4-1; d_gene: NA; len: 15; abundance: NA; j_gene: TRBJ2-7; CDR3aa: CASSQSSGVLWEQYF; CDR3nt: TGCGCCAGCAGCCAAAGTAGTGGGGTATTGTGGGAGCAGTACTTC
v_gene: TRBV11-2; d_gene: NA; len: 18; abundance: large; j_gene: TRBJ1-2; CDR3aa: CASSLWFPRDGPNYGYTF; CDR3nt: TGTGCCAGCAGCTTATGGTTTCCGAGAGATGGGCCAAACTATGGCTACACCTTC
v_gene: TRBV5-1; d_gene: TRBD2; len: 16; abundance: NA; j_gene: TRBJ2-1; CDR3aa: CASSLGRGLADNEQFF; CDR3nt: TGCGCCAGCAGCTTGGGCCGGGGACTAGCCGACAATGAGCAGTTCTTC
v_gene: TRBV23-1; d_gene: TRBD2; len: 15; abundance: NA; j_gene: TRBJ2-1; CDR3aa: CASSERLAGGNEQFF; CDR3nt: TGCGCCAGCAGTGAGAGACTAGCGGGGGGGAATGAGCAGTTCTTC
v_gene: TRBV12-3/TRBV12-4; d_gene: TRBD1; len: 13; abundance: NA; j_gene: TRBJ2-1; CDR3aa: CASSWDRGYEQFF; CDR3nt: TGTGCCAGCAGTTGGGACAGGGGATATGAGCAGTTCTTC
v_gene: TRBV5-1; d_gene: NA; len: 14; abundance: once; j_gene: TRBJ2-5; CDR3aa: CASSFRGRQETQYF; CDR3nt: TGCGCCAGCAGCTTTAGGGGCCGCCAAGAGACCCAGTACTTC
v_gene: TRBV19; d_gene: TRBD1; len: 15; abundance: few; j_gene: TRBJ1-6; CDR3aa: CASSRQGSYNSPLHF; CDR3nt: TGTGCCAGTAGCCGACAGGGGTCCTATAATTCACCCCTCCACTTT
v_gene: TRBV14; d_gene: NA; len: 16; abundance: NA; j_gene: TRBJ1-2; CDR3aa: CASSPRLITGNYGYTF; CDR3nt: TGTGCCAGCAGCCCCCGACTCATTACAGGGAACTATGGCTACACCTTC
v_gene: TRBV7-8; d_gene: NA; len: 15; abundance: NA; j_gene: TRBJ1-1; CDR3aa: CASSSHRAVNTEAFF; CDR3nt: TGTGCCAGCAGCTCTCACCGGGCCGTGAACACTGAAGCTTTCTTT
v_gene: TRBV7-9; d_gene: TRBD1; len: 15; abundance: NA; j_gene: TRBJ1-2; CDR3aa: CASSLALGQGFGYTF; CDR3nt: TGTGCCAGCAGCTTAGCGCTAGGACAGGGGTTTGGCTACACCTTC
v_gene: TRBV7-3; d_gene: TRBD1; len: 14; abundance: NA; j_gene: TRBJ2-7; CDR3aa: CASSLGTGALEQYF; CDR3nt: TGTGCCAGCAGCTTAGGGACAGGGGCCCTCGAGCAGTACTTC